This T cell receptor (beta chain) was captured by sequencing in a study of T cell responses to AZD1222 COVID-19 vaccine. Study information: Some second doses came at about 4 weeks and others at about 12 weeks; these were pooled. Overall study results and limits: The donor group comprised mostly white British people and more females; the analysis possibly underestimated clonal diversity.

Clones were read by immunoSEQ multiplex PCR, and TCRdb kept only the in-frame ones, dropping some. The data show more than 100,000 clones, about 85% seen once. Germline-derived CDR1 and CDR2 are MNHEY and SMNVEV (reference sequence). The V and J ends lost 6 bases and 4 bases, in that order; junction bases with no gene match: 5. The CDR3 is 13 residues long. Comments on this clone: Antigen: not known.

The receptor comes from an adult in good health. The sample was peripheral blood, taken on day 0 of AZD1222 vaccination. The chain links TRBV27 to TRBJ2-5, with 7 bases matching TRBD1. CDR3 residues: CASRLNRGETQYF. The CDR3 coding sequence is TGTGCCAGCAGGCTAAACAGGGGAGAGACCCAGTACTTC.